This T cell receptor beta chain was profiled in a study of blood T cell repertoires in COVID-19. Study-wide context: Donors in the United States, Italy and Spain gave samples during acute or convalescent COVID-19.

V was trimmed by 8 bases and J by 1 base, leaving 14 bases between them. The CDR3 has 14 amino acids. Germline V gives CDR1 SNHLY, CDR2 FYNNEI. Those enrolled, adults aged 18 to 89 years, came from under 25 US areas. Cohort assignment relied on participant-reported clinical history. Donors of Cohort 3 who recovered were those that had two negative PCRs, clearance, or symptom resolution. The protocol was immunoSEQ multiplex PCR, while the TCRdb copy is restricted to in-frame clones and leaves out a portion. The sample records around 430,000 clones, roughly 89% being singletons. The clonotype comes from a woman aged 50 to 60 who had recovered from COVID-19. The sample was PBMCs or T cells enriched from blood (not recorded which). The chain employs TRBV2 and TRBJ1-1; no reliable D call. The DNA for the CDR3 is TGTGCCAGCTCCTTTTCCGAGGGGAACACTGAAGCTTTCTTT. It encodes CASSFSEGNTEAFF.